The next 20 T cell receptor beta chains were all read from a single sample in a study of blood T cell repertoires in COVID-19. This table comes from immunoSEQ multiplex PCR, and its TCRdb copy is limited to in-frame clones, with some not included. The repertoire holds 110,000 to 150,000 clones, with about nine tenths as singletons. The sample consisted of PBMCs or T cells enriched from blood (not recorded which). These receptors came from a man between 50 and 59 years old who had recovered from COVID-19.

The chain uses TRBV11-3 and TRBJ1-6; D is undetermined. Trimming removed 0 bases at V and 10 bases at J, with 7 bases between. CDR1 SGHNT and CDR2 YENEEA come from the germline V gene. The CDR3 length is 13 residues. The chain's CDR3 is CASSLDQASPLHF. The CDR3 region has the DNA TGTGCCAGCAGCTTAGATCAGGCCTCACCCCTCCACTTT.

The CDR3 DNA reads TGTGCCAGTAACCCACTCGGCTCTGGAAACACCATATATTTT. Translating it yields CASNPLGSGNTIYF. The genes are TRBV19 and TRBJ1-3; D remains ambiguous. With 7 bases removed from V and 0 bases from J, the gap between germline ends came to 10 bases. CDR1 is LNHDA and CDR2 is SQIVND in the germline V gene (reference sequence). The CDR3 length is 14 residues.

V is TRBV12-3 or TRBV12-4 and J is TRBJ1-2; TRBD1 aligns across 7 bases. Unmatched junction bases numbered 4, after V lost 5 bases and J lost 4 bases. The CDR3 has 13 residues. CDR3 amino acids: CASSLTGPYGYTF. CDR3 coding DNA: TGTGCCAGCAGTCTGACAGGGCCCTATGGCTACACCTTC.

The genes are TRBV7-2 and TRBJ2-1; D is perhaps TRBD1 (5 bases). V was cut by 2 bases and J by 0 bases, with 5 bases left in between. In germline, CDR1 is SGHTA, CDR2 FQGNSA. The CDR3 has 14 amino acids. The CDR3 sequence: CASSLRGSYNEQFF. DNA of the CDR3: TGTGCCAGCAGCTTAAGGGGCTCCTACAATGAGCAGTTCTTC.

V and J are TRBV7-2 and TRBJ2-3; TRBD2 agrees at 9 bases. Looked up from germline, CDR1 is SGHTA and CDR2 is FQGNSA. The junction had 16 bases not matched to a gene; V was cut back by 7 bases and J by 2 bases. This CDR3 region has 18 residues. The DNA for the CDR3 is TGTGCCAGCACCTTGGACAGACTAGCGGTACCCTCCACAGATACGCAGTATTTT. Encoded protein: CASTLDRLAVPSTDTQYF.

The genes are TRBV6-1 and TRBJ2-3; 9 positions agree with TRBD1. Losses at the gene ends were 3 bases for V and 4 bases for J; bases not matched to a gene: 8. This CDR3 has 16 residues. CDR1 and CDR2 from the germline V gene are MNHNS and SASEGT. CDR3 DNA sequence: TGTGCCAGCAGTGATCGTGGACAGGGGTATGCAGATACGCAGTATTTT. This encodes CASSDRGQGYADTQYF.

The V gene is TRBV30, the J gene TRBJ1-4; 11 bases fit TRBD1. This CDR3 is 18 amino acids long. V shed 2 bases, J shed 8 bases, and the junction held 16 bases outside the gene matches. Germline V gives CDR1 GTSNPN, CDR2 SVGIG (reference sequence). CDR3 loop: CAWSSGQLVRTGGEKLFF. Written as DNA, the CDR3 is TGTGCCTGGAGTTCGGGTCAATTAGTCCGGACAGGGGGCGAAAAACTGTTTTTT.

This clone was detected a few times. CDR3 sequence: CASTPTVTNTGELFF. DNA of the CDR3: TGTGCCAGTACTCCGACAGTTACGAACACCGGGGAGCTGTTTTTT. This chain uses TRBV19 with TRBJ2-2, with D possibly being TRBD1 (5 bases). The germline CDR1 and CDR2 sequences are LNHDA and SQIVND (reference sequence). Trimming shortened V by 7 bases and J by 0 bases, and 12 bases separated the two germline ends. The CDR3 runs 15 residues.

This sequence joins TRBV5-1 and TRBJ2-1, with a weak D call TRBD1 (6 bases). CDR1 is SGHRS and CDR2 is YFSETQ in the germline V gene. V dropped 0 bases and J dropped 4 bases, with 11 bases sitting between them. The CDR3 is 15 amino acids. The CDR3 sequence is CASSLAGRGYNEQFF. The CDR3 DNA sequence: TGCGCCAGCAGCTTGGCGGGCAGGGGATACAATGAGCAGTTCTTC.

V usage is TRBV15 and J usage is TRBJ2-7; D call uncertain. Per germline, CDR1 LNHNV and CDR2 YYDKDF (reference sequence). The CDR3 totals 13 residues. With 5 bases removed from V and 4 bases from J, the gap between germline ends came to 12 bases. The CDR3 coding sequence is TGTGCCACCAGCCGAGGAGTGATTTACGAGCAGTACGTC. Translated: CATSRGVIYEQYV.

This chain uses TRBV9 with TRBJ2-7, with D possibly TRBD1 on 6 matching bases. The CDR3 runs 14 residues. With 3 bases removed from V and 4 bases from J, the gap between germline ends came to 14 bases. Germline CDR1 reads SGDLS; CDR2 reads YYNGEE. In DNA form, the CDR3 reads TGTGCCAGCAGCGGTCCGGGACAAGAATACGAGCAGTACGTC. Its protein product is CASSGPGQEYEQYV.

The chain is built from TRBV30 and TRBJ1-1; the D gene is possibly TRBD1 (5 bases). The CDR3 sequence is 13 residues long. Trimming took 5 bases from V and 1 from J, leaving 11 bases between them. Germline CDR1 and CDR2: GTSNPN and SVGIG (reference sequence). CDR3 nucleotides: TGTGCCTGGTCAAGGGACTCGAACACTGAAGCTTTCTTT. This gives the protein CAWSRDSNTEAFF. Drawing the rest from reference TRBV30 and TRBJ1-1, the complete variable domain is SQTIHQWPATLVQPVGSPLSLECTVEGTSNPNLYWYRQAAGRGLQLLFYSVGIGQISSEVPQNLSASRPQDRQFILSSKKLLLSDSGFYLCAWSRDSNTEAFFGQGTRLTVV.

V is TRBV27 and J is TRBJ2-5; D may be TRBD1 (6 bases). CDR1 is MNHEY, CDR2 SMNVEV, per germline (reference sequence). Trimming stripped 3 bases from V and 3 bases from J, with 20 bases between. The CDR3 sequence is 17 residues long. The chain's CDR3 is CASSFTGVGDKKETQYF. CDR3 coding DNA: TGTGCCAGCAGTTTCACCGGGGTAGGGGACAAGAAAGAGACCCAGTACTTC.

The chain carries TRBV6-2 or TRBV6-3 and TRBJ2-5, with TRBD2 identical over 9 bases. V lost 5 bases to trimming and J lost 1 base; unmatched junction nucleotides: 8. The CDR3 spans 16 residues. Germline V lookup: CDR1 MNHEY, CDR2 SVGEGT. This CDR3 is CASSRQRGDRQETQYF. The CDR3 DNA reads TGTGCCAGCAGTCGACAGCGGGGGGACCGCCAAGAGACCCAGTACTTC.

The chain combines TRBV18 with TRBJ1-1; D uncertain. Trimming cost V 6 bases and J 6 bases, with 14 bases left between them. The CDR3 length is 13 residues. Germline V gives CDR1 KGHSH, CDR2 LQKENI. CDR3 in DNA: TGTGCCAGCTCCGGTACGGGGAGCGCTGAAGCTTTCTTT. Amino acid sequence: CASSGTGSAEAFF.

The genes are TRBV28 and TRBJ1-6, with D possibly being TRBD1 (6 bases). V lost 8 bases, J lost 0 bases, and 35 bases lay in between. Germline CDR1 reads MDHEN; CDR2 reads SYDVKM. The CDR3 is 23 residues long. The CDR3 protein is CASVELSRWRGGAESSYNSPLHF. The CDR3 bases are TGTGCCAGCGTGGAACTTAGCCGGTGGAGAGGGGGGGCGGAGAGCTCCTATAATTCACCCCTCCACTTT.

The table lists this clone with a count of one. This chain joins TRBV18 and TRBJ2-2, with 7 bases aligning to TRBD1. V lost 2 bases to trimming and J lost 4 bases; unmatched junction nucleotides: 7. CDR3 length: 16 residues. Germline CDR1 reads KGHSH; CDR2 reads LQKENI. This CDR3 is CASSPRGLDVTGELFF. CDR3 DNA: TGTGCCAGCTCACCAAGGGGGCTGGATGTCACCGGGGAGCTGTTTTTT.

The V and J genes are TRBV7-6 and TRBJ2-2; 8 nucleotides match TRBD2. The germline gives CDR1 SGHVS, CDR2 FNYEAQ. Trimming removed 4 bases from V and 3 bases from J; junction bases left unmatched: 7. The CDR3 is 16 residues long. The CDR3 DNA follows: TGTGCCAGCAGCTCCGGAGCGGGGGAGGACACCGGGGAGCTGTTTTTT. Encoded protein: CASSSGAGEDTGELFF. The full variable domain, rest sourced from reference TRBV7-6 and TRBJ2-2, is GAGVSQSPRYKVTKRGQDVALRCDPISGHVSLYWYRQALGQGPEFLTYFNYEAQQDKSGLPNDRFSAERPEGSISTLTIQRTEQRDSAMYRCASSSGAGEDTGELFFGEGSRLTVL.

The rearrangement joins TRBV28 to TRBJ2-7; 8 positions agree with TRBD1. CDR3 length: 14 residues. Germline CDR1 MDHEN, CDR2 SYDVKM. J gave up 4 bases and V 2 bases, and 4 bases lay outside the gene matches. The CDR3, as DNA: TGTGCCAGCAGTTTACAGGGGGCGTGGTACGAGCAGTACTTC. Its translation: CASSLQGAWYEQYF.

The chain joins TRBV9 to TRBJ2-7, with TRBD2 matching 14 bases. The CDR3 extends over 17 amino acids. Looked up from germline, CDR1 is SGDLS and CDR2 is YYNGEE. The V gene end was trimmed by 4 bases and the J gene end by 4 bases; junction bases not matched to a gene: 10. The CDR3 nucleotides are TGTGCCAGCAGCCCGAGAGGACTAGCGGGAGGAGTTTACGAGCAGTACTTC. This encodes CASSPRGLAGGVYEQYF.